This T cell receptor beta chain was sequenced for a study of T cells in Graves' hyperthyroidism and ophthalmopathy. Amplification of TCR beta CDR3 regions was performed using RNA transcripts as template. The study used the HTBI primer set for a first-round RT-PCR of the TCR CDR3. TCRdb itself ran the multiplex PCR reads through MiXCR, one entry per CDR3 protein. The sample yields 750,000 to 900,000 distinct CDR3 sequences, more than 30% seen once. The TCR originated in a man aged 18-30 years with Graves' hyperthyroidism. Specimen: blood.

As DNA, the CDR3 is TGTGCCAGCAGCCAAGATGAAGGGCTGGAGACCCAGTACTTC. Its translation is CASSQDEGLETQYF. This rearrangement joins TRBV7-9 to TRBJ2-5; unclear D gene. Germline lookup yields CDR1 SEHNR and CDR2 FQNEAQ (reference sequence). This CDR3 spans 14 amino acids. V lost 5 bases and J 5 bases, leaving 15 bases between the germline ends.